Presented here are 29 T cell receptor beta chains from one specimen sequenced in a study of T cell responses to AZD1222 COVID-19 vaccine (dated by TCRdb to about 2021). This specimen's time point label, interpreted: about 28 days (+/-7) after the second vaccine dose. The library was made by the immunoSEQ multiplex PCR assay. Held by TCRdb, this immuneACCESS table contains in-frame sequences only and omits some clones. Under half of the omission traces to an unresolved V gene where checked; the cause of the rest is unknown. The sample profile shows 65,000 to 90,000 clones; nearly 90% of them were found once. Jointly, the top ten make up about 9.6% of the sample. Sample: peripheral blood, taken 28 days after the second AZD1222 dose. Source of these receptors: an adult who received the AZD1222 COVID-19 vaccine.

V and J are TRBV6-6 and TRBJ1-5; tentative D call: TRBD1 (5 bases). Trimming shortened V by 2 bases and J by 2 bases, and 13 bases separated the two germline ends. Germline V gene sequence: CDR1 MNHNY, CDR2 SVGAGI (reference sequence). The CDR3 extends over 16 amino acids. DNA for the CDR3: TGTGCCAGCAGTTACGGGGACTCAAGGGGCAATCAGCCCCAGCATTTT. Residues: CASSYGDSRGNQPQHF.

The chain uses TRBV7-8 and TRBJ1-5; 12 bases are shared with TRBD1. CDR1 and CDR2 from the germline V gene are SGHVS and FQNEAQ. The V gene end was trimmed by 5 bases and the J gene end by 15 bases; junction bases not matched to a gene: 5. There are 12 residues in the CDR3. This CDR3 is CASSRDRGPLHF. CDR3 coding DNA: TGTGCCAGCAGCCGGGACAGGGGGCCTTTGCATTTT.

DNA of the CDR3: TGTGCCAGCAGCCAAGATCTTACAGCGTACAATGAGCAGTTCTTC. Amino acid sequence: CASSQDLTAYNEQFF. This chain connects TRBV4-2 to TRBJ2-1; no clear D gene. The germline V gene has CDR1 LGHNA and CDR2 YNFKEQ. The CDR3 loop spans 15 amino acids. V gave up 0 bases and J gave up 4 bases, with 10 bases separating them.

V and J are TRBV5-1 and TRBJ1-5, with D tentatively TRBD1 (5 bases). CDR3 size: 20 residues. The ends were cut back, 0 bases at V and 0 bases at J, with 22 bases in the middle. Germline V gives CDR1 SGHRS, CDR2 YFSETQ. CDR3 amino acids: CASSLEVPRDSPDSNQPQHF. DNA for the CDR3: TGCGCCAGCAGCTTGGAGGTGCCCCGGGACTCTCCGGATAGCAATCAGCCCCAGCATTTT.

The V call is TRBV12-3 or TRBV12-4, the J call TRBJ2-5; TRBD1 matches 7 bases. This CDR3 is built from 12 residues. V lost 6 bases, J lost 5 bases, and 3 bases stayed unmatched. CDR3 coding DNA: TGTGCCAGCAGCAGGGGGACGGAGACCCAGTACTTC. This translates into CASSRGTETQYF.

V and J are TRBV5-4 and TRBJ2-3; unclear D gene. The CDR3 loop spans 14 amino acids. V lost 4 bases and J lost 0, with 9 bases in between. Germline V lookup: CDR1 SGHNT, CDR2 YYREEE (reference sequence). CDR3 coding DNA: TGTGCCAGCAGCCCCCCCTGGAGCACAGATACGCAGTATTTT. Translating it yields CASSPPWSTDTQYF.

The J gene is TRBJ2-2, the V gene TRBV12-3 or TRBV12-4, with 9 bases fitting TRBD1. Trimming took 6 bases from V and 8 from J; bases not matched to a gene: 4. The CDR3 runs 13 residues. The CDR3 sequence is CASRDRGGGELFF. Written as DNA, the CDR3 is TGTGCCAGCAGGGACAGGGGAGGTGGGGAGCTGTTTTTT.

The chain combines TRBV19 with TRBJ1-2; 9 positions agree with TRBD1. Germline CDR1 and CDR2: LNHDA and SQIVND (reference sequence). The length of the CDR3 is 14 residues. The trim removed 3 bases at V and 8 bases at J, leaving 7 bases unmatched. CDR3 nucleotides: TGTGCCAGTAGTATGTGGGACAGGGCCGGCGGCTACACCTTC. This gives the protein CASSMWDRAGGYTF.

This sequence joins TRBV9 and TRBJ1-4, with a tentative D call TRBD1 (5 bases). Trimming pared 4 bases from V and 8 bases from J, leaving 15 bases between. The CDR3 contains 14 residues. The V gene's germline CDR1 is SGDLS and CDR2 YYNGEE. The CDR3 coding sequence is TGTGCCAGCAGCCCCGTAGCGCGGGGGGAAAAACTGTTTTTT. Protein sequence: CASSPVARGEKLFF.

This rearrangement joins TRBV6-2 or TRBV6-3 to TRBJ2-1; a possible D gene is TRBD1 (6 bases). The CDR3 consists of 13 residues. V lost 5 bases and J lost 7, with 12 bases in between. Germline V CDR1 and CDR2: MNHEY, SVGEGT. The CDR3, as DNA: TGTGCCAGCAGTAGGGGACATTCAAATGAGCAGTTCTTC. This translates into CASSRGHSNEQFF.

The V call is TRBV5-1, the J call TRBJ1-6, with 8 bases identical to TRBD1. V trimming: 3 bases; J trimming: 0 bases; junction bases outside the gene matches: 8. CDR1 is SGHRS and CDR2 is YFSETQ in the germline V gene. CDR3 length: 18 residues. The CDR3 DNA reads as TGCGCCAGCAGCTCATGGACAGGGTCGAGCTCCTATAATTCACCCCTCCACTTT. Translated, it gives CASSSWTGSSSYNSPLHF.

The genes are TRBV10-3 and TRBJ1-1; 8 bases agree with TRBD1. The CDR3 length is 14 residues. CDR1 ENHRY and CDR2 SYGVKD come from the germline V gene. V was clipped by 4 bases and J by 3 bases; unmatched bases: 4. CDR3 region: CAISGNRGDTEAFF. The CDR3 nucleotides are TGTGCCATCAGTGGGAACAGGGGGGACACTGAAGCTTTCTTT.

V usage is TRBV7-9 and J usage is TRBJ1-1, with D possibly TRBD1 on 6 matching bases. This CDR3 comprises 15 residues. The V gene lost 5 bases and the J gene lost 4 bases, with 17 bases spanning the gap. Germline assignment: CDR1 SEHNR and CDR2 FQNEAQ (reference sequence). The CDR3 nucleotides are TGTGCCAGCAGCCCTCTTTTAGGGGGAGGCACTGAAGCTTTCTTT. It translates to CASSPLLGGGTEAFF.

The chain's CDR3 is CASSLGPQTEAFF. The CDR3 nucleotides are TGTGCCAGCAGCTTGGGGCCACAGACTGAAGCTTTCTTT. The gene calls are TRBV5-4 and TRBJ1-1; D gene unclear. V was pared by 0 bases and J by 5 bases, with 8 bases between. This CDR3 has 13 amino acids. Germline V lookup: CDR1 SGHNT, CDR2 YYREEE (reference sequence).

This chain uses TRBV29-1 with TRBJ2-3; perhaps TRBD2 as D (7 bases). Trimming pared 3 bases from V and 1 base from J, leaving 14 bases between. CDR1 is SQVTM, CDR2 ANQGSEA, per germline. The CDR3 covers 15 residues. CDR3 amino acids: CSVEGGARGTDTQYF. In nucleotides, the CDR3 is TGCAGCGTTGAGGGGGGGGCGCGGGGCACAGATACGCAGTATTTT.

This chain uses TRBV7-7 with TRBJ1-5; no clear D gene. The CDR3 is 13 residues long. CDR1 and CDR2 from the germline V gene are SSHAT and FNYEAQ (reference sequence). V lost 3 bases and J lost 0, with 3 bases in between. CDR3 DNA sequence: TGTGCCAGCAGCTTTTCTAGCAATCAGCCCCAGCATTTT. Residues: CASSFSSNQPQHF. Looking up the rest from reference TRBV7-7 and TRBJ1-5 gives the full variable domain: GAGVSQSPRYKVTKRGQDVTLRCDPISSHATLYWYQQALGQGPEFLTYFNYEAQPDKSGLPSDRFSAERPEGSISTLTIQRTEQRDSAMYRCASSFSSNQPQHFGDGTRLSIL.

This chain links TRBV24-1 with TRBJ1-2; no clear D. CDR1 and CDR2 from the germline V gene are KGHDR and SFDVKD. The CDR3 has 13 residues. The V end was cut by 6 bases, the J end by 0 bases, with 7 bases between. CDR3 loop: CATSISSNYGYTF. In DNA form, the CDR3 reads TGTGCCACCAGTATATCCTCTAACTATGGCTACACCTTC.

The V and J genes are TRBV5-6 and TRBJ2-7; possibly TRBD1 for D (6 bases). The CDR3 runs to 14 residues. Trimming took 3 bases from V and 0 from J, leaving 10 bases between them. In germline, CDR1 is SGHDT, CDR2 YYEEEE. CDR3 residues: CASSSTGNSYEQYV. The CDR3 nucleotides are TGTGCCAGCAGCTCCACAGGGAACTCCTACGAGCAGTACGTC.

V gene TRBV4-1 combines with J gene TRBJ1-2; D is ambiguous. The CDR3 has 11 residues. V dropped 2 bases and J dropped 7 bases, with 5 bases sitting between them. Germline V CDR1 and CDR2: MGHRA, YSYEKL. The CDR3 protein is CASSQYSGYTF. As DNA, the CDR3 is TGCGCCAGCAGCCAATATAGTGGCTACACCTTC.

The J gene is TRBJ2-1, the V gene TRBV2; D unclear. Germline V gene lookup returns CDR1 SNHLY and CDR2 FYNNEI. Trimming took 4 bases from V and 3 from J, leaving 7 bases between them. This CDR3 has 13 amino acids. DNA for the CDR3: TGTGCCAGCAGTGGGCTTTTCTACAATGAGCAGTTCTTC. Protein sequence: CASSGLFYNEQFF.

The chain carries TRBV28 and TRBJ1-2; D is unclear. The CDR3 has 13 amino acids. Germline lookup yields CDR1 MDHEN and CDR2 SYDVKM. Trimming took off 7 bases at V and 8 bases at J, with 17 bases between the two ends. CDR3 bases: TGTGCCAGCACTGGAATCCCAAGTTGGGGCTACACCTTC. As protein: CASTGIPSWGYTF.

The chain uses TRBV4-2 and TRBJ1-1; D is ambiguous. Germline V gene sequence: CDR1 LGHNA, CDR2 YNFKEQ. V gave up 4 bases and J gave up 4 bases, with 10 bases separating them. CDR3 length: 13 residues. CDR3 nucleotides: TGTGCCAGCAGCCTTGAATCAGGCACTGAAGCTTTCTTT. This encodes CASSLESGTEAFF.

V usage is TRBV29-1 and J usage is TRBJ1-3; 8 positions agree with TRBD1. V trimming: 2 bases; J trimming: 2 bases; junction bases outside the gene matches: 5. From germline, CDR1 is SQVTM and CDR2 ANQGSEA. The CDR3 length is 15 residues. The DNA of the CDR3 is TGCAGCGTTGAACCCCTACAGGGGGCTGGAAACACCATATATTTT. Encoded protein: CSVEPLQGAGNTIYF.

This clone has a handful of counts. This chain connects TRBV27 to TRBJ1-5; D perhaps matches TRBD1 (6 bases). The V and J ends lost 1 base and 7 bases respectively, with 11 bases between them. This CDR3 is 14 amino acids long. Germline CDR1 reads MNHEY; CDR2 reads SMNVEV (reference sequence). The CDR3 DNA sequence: TGTGCCAGCAGTTTATTCCGGGGGGCCCAGCCCCAGCATTTT. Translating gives CASSLFRGAQPQHF.

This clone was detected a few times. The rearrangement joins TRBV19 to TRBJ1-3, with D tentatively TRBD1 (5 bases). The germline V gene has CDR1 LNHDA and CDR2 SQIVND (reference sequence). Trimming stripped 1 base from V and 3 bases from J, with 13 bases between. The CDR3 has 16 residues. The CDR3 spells CASSIVPGRGGNTIYF. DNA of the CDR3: TGTGCCAGTAGTATAGTCCCGGGGAGGGGTGGAAACACCATATATTTT.

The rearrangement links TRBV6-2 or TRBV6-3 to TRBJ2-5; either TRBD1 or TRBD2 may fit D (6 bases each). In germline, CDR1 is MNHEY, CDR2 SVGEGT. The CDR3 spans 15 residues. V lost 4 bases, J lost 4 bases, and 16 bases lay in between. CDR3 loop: CASSFSGAKPETQYF. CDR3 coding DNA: TGTGCCAGCAGTTTTTCGGGGGCCAAACCAGAGACCCAGTACTTC.

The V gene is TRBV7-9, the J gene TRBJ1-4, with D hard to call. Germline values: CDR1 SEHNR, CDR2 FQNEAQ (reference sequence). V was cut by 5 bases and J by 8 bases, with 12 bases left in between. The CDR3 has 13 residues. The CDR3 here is CASSPSLQEKLFF. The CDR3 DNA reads TGTGCCAGCAGCCCCTCGCTGCAGGAAAAACTGTTTTTT.

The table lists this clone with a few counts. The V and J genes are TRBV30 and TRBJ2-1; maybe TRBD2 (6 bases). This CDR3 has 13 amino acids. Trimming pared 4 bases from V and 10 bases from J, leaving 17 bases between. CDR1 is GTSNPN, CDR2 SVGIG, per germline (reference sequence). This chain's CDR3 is CAWMSGELGEQFF. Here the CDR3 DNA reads TGTGCCTGGATGTCGGGGGAGCTGGGGGAGCAGTTCTTC.

The CDR3 region is CASSHPDGGNEQYV. The CDR3 nucleotides read TGTGCCAGTAGTCACCCTGACGGGGGAAACGAGCAGTACGTC. This sequence joins TRBV19 and TRBJ2-7; D perhaps matches TRBD2 (6 bases). Germline-derived CDR1 and CDR2 are LNHDA and SQIVND (reference sequence). Trimming removed 5 bases at V and 5 bases at J, with 16 bases between. The CDR3 runs to 14 residues.